The 6 T cell receptor beta chains presented below share a single source sample, sequenced in a study of beta chain features in type 1 diabetes. The investigators reverse transcribed all of the isolated RNA, so they sequenced expressed TCRB transcripts. Sequencing used immunoSEQ multiplex PCR; TCRdb keeps in-frame clones, though not all of them. This sample has 150,000 or so clones, with 40% to 55% found just once. The sequenced material came from Tregs from blood. These receptors were taken from a man between 18 and 35 years old in good health.

V gene TRBV4-2 combines with J gene TRBJ1-1; tentatively, D is TRBD1 (6 bases). CDR1 is LGHNA, CDR2 YNFKEQ, per germline. This CDR3 is built from 14 residues. With 4 bases removed from V and 1 base from J, the gap between germline ends came to 10 bases. CDR3 protein: CASSPGQRNTEAFF. The CDR3 DNA sequence: TGTGCCAGCAGCCCGGGACAAAGGAACACTGAAGCTTTCTTT.

The J gene is TRBJ2-5, the V gene TRBV7-2; a possible D gene is TRBD1 (7 bases). Trimming shortened V by 3 bases and J by 5 bases, and 10 bases separated the two germline ends. The CDR3 runs 13 residues. Germline values: CDR1 SGHTA, CDR2 FQGNSA. CDR3 residues: CASSFAGGETQYF. The CDR3 bases are TGTGCCAGCAGCTTCGCAGGGGGGGAGACCCAGTACTTC.

The sample holds a few counts of this clone. The chain has TRBV7-3 and TRBJ1-4, with 7 bases identical to TRBD1. The CDR3 loop spans 14 amino acids. Per the germline V gene, CDR1 is SGHTA and CDR2 is FQGTGA. The J segment lost 6 bases and the V segment lost 0 bases, leaving 1 base of the junction unmatched. The CDR3 spells CASSLTGGYEKLFF. CDR3 nucleotide sequence: TGTGCCAGCAGCTTAACAGGGGGCTATGAAAAACTGTTTTTT.

This clone showed up just once. The rearrangement uses TRBV6-6 and TRBJ2-7; the D is unclear. This CDR3 spans 13 amino acids. V lost 5 bases to trimming and J lost 2 bases, with 10 bases between them. Germline lookup yields CDR1 MNHNY and CDR2 SVGAGI (reference sequence). The CDR3: CASSRGSAYEQYF. CDR3 sequence (DNA): TGTGCCAGCAGTCGAGGATCCGCCTACGAGCAGTACTTC.

This clone turned up a few times. V gene TRBV5-4 combines with J gene TRBJ2-1; possibly TRBD1 for D (5 bases). The CDR3 totals 12 residues. CDR1 is SGHNT and CDR2 is YYREEE in the germline V gene (reference sequence). Trimming shortened V by 1 base and J by 7 bases, and 6 bases separated the two germline ends. The CDR3 loop reads CASSLQGNEQFF. For the CDR3, the DNA is TGTGCCAGCAGCTTGCAGGGTAATGAGCAGTTCTTC.

This rearrangement joins TRBV25-1 to TRBJ1-4, with 8 nucleotides matching TRBD1. Unmatched junction bases numbered 4, after V lost 2 bases and J lost 8 bases. In germline, CDR1 is MGHDK, CDR2 SYGVNS. The CDR3 totals 14 residues. CDR3 protein: CASSEDGTGEKLFF. CDR3 sequence (DNA): TGTGCCAGCAGTGAAGACGGGACAGGCGAAAAACTGTTTTTT.